This paragraph reports one TCR beta chain. Its antigen remains unidentified. Germline V lookup: CDR1 MDHEN, CDR2 SYDVKM. The CDR3 is 15 residues long. The V segment lost 8 bases and the J segment 7 bases; nucleotides outside the gene matches: 14. Method: immunoSEQ multiplex PCR; TCRdb's copy keeps in-frame clones and lacks some. The table lists some 500,000 clones, around 95% of them singletons. These data belong to a study of shared clonotypes between healthy human individuals. Study observations and caveats: In a few donors, around 5% of naive CD4 clonotypes appeared in common.

Each of the donors was a healthy adult who was HIV-negative and had not had a recent acute infection or vaccination. The source is a woman in her twenties or thirties in good health. The chain uses TRBV28 and TRBJ2-1; 7 nucleotides align to TRBD2. What was sequenced was naive CD4+ T cells sorted from blood. As to subset: CD45RA+ positively selected. CDR3 amino acids: CASGRAAERGNEQFF. In nucleotides, the CDR3 is TGTGCCAGCGGACGGGCTGCCGAGCGGGGAAATGAGCAGTTCTTC.